Below, 3 T cell receptor beta chains from the same sample are listed, as sequenced in a study of OX40 agonist ivuxolimab in advanced cancers. Measured with immunoSEQ multiplex PCR; TCRdb has only the in-frame clones, and not every one. Altogether about 43,000 clones are present, around 86% being singletons, with the ten largest covering about 32%. The sequences come from CD4+ or CD8+ T cells sorted from blood, collected in a trial of the OX40 agonist ivuxolimab. The receptor source for this set is an adult with an advanced solid tumor such as melanoma, head and neck, liver or kidney cancer.

This clone was detected only once. The chain has TRBV6-1 and TRBJ2-3; D remains ambiguous. From germline, CDR1 is MNHNS and CDR2 SASEGT. The CDR3 runs to 14 residues. V was trimmed by 6 bases and J by 0 bases, leaving 10 bases between them. CDR3 nucleotides: TGTGCCAGCAGCGTGGTGCTTAGCACAGATACGCAGTATTTT. This codes for CASSVVLSTDTQYF.

The chain has TRBV27 and TRBJ1-5; D call uncertain. This CDR3 is built from 13 residues. V was shortened by 5 bases and J by 6 bases, with 11 bases between the two germline ends. Germline values: CDR1 MNHEY, CDR2 SMNVEV (reference sequence). The CDR3 protein is CASSPRGGQPQHF. CDR3 in DNA: TGTGCCAGCAGTCCCAGAGGAGGTCAGCCCCAGCATTTT.

The chain recombines TRBV5-1 with TRBJ1-1; unclear D gene. Germline-derived CDR1 and CDR2 are SGHRS and YFSETQ. The CDR3 is 16 residues long. Trimming removed 2 bases at V and 0 bases at J, with 14 bases between. The CDR3 region has the DNA TGCGCCAGCAGCTTAGGTCCAAAAGGAATGAACACTGAAGCTTTCTTT. It translates to CASSLGPKGMNTEAFF.